The 13 T cell receptor beta chains reported below all come from one sample, sequenced in a study of T cell repertoires in ileal Crohn's disease. Profiled with immunoSEQ multiplex PCR; TCRdb holds only in-frame clones, not every one. Seen here are some 16,000 clones, 75% to 90% observed once, and the top ten hold approximately 4%. What was sequenced was ileal tissue. These receptors originate from an adult with Crohn's disease.

This clone appeared a few times. The V gene is TRBV15, the J gene TRBJ1-4, with D possibly matching TRBD1 (5 bases). The CDR3 sequence is 15 residues long. The V end was cut by 0 bases, the J end by 12 bases, with 17 bases between. CDR1 is LNHNV and CDR2 is YYDKDF in the germline V gene (reference sequence). The CDR3 here is CATSRDSLGQGELFF. CDR3 bases: TGTGCCACCAGCAGAGATAGTTTGGGGCAGGGCGAACTGTTTTTT.

The gene calls are TRBV6-1 and TRBJ2-3; D call uncertain. Germline V gene lookup returns CDR1 MNHNS and CDR2 SASEGT. Deletions cut 1 base from V and 6 bases from J, with 14 bases between. The CDR3 is 15 residues long. CDR3 nucleotides: TGTGCCAGCAGTGAAGTGTCTGCGGTTTTTGATACGCAGTATTTT. This gives the protein CASSEVSAVFDTQYF.

V usage is TRBV6-5 and J usage is TRBJ1-1; 8 positions match TRBD1. V lost 11 bases to trimming and J lost 6 bases; unmatched junction nucleotides: 11. Germline-derived CDR1 and CDR2 are MNHEY and SVGAGI. This CDR3 has 13 amino acids. The CDR3 sequence: CACRTGGSPEAFF. Written as DNA, the CDR3 is TGTGCCTGCCGAACAGGGGGTTCCCCTGAAGCTTTCTTT.

The rearrangement uses TRBV27 and TRBJ2-7; TRBD1 aligns across 8 bases. The CDR3 runs 13 residues. Germline values: CDR1 MNHEY, CDR2 SMNVEV (reference sequence). With V trimmed by 5 bases and J by 5 bases, 5 bases remained unmatched. CDR3 amino acids: CASSPRTGHEQYV. CDR3 nucleotide sequence: TGTGCCAGCAGTCCCCGGACAGGGCACGAGCAGTACGTC.

The genes are TRBV5-1 and TRBJ1-5; a weak D match, TRBD1 (5 bases). Between the trimmed V and J ends, which lost 4 bases and 7 bases, there was a span of 15 bases. This CDR3 has 14 amino acids. Per the germline V gene, CDR1 is SGHRS and CDR2 is YFSETQ. As DNA, the CDR3 is TGCGCCAGCAGCCCCGGACACCCAGCCCAGCCCCAGCATTTT. Its translation: CASSPGHPAQPQHF.

The chain uses TRBV6-1 and TRBJ2-3; TRBD2 might be the D (7 bases). V lost 0 bases and J lost 3, with 13 bases in between. The length of the CDR3 is 16 residues. Germline CDR1 and CDR2: MNHNS and SASEGT. The CDR3 protein is CASSEAPAGATDTQYF. The DNA for the CDR3 is TGTGCCAGCAGTGAAGCGCCGGCGGGGGCTACAGATACGCAGTATTTT.

The chain links TRBV4-3 to TRBJ2-2; possible D gene TRBD2, 6 bases. This CDR3 contains 19 residues. Trimming left V 0 bases short and J 7 bases short, with 24 bases between. The V gene's germline CDR1 is LGHNA and CDR2 YSLEER. The CDR3 bases are TGCGCCAGCAGCCAAGAGGCGAGCGGAGGGCGGGTACGGGGCGGGGAGCTGTTTTTT. This sequence encodes CASSQEASGGRVRGGELFF.

This clone was seen a handful of times. Other DNA sequences in this specimen translate into the identical CDR3. V and J are TRBV15 and TRBJ1-1, with D perhaps TRBD1 (5 bases). Trimming took 2 bases from V and 1 from J, leaving 5 bases between them. The CDR3 has 13 residues. Germline lookup yields CDR1 LNHNV and CDR2 YYDKDF (reference sequence). CDR3 in amino acids: CATSRTGNTEAFF. The DNA of the CDR3 is TGTGCCACCAGCAGAACAGGGAACACTGAAGCTTTCTTT.

The chain joins TRBV6-1 to TRBJ1-5; TRBD1 might be the D (5 bases). V lost 2 bases, J lost 7 bases, and 9 bases lay in between. The germline CDR1 and CDR2 sequences are MNHNS and SASEGT. The CDR3 length is 13 residues. The CDR3 DNA sequence: TGTGCCAGCAGTGAATGGAGGGGACAGCCCCAGCATTTT. This translates into CASSEWRGQPQHF.

The chain has TRBV15 and TRBJ1-5; D is possibly TRBD1 (5 bases). Germline-derived CDR1 and CDR2 are LNHNV and YYDKDF (reference sequence). V shed 0 bases and J shed 2 bases, with 14 bases lying between them. This CDR3 region has 17 residues. Here the CDR3 DNA reads TGTGCCACCAGCAGAGATTTTGGCTCGGGGGGCAATCAGCCCCAGCATTTT. Amino acids: CATSRDFGSGGNQPQHF.

This chain uses TRBV19 with TRBJ2-1; D gene uncertain. The germline V gene encodes CDR1 LNHDA and CDR2 SQIVND (reference sequence). CDR3 length: 12 residues. Trimming cost V 5 bases and J 10 bases, with 12 bases left between them. The CDR3 DNA reads as TGTGCCAGTAGTTCCCGCGGTGTCGAGCAGTTCTTC. This sequence encodes CASSSRGVEQFF.

The chain recombines TRBV6-1 with TRBJ2-3; D may be TRBD1 (6 bases). Germline CDR1 and CDR2: MNHNS and SASEGT. The CDR3 runs to 14 residues. V lost 2 bases and J 4 bases, leaving 10 bases between the germline ends. The CDR3 nucleotides are TGTGCCAGCAGTGAACCAGGGGTCGCAGATACGCAGTATTTT. Its translation: CASSEPGVADTQYF.

The chain's CDR3 is CASEGLAFTDTQYF. CDR3 DNA: TGTGCCAGCGAGGGACTAGCCTTCACAGATACGCAGTATTTT. The chain employs TRBV2 and TRBJ2-3; TRBD2 aligns across 9 bases. CDR3 size: 14 residues. Germline V CDR1 and CDR2: SNHLY, FYNNEI. V lost 8 bases, J lost 2 bases, and 5 bases stayed unmatched.